This T cell receptor beta chain stems from a study of a mutant IDH1 vaccine in newly diagnosed glioma. Overall study: Radiotherapy, temozolomide, or both had been given previously, and both were given to most.

About this clone itself: Its antigen remains unidentified.

The table came from immunoSEQ multiplex PCR; TCRdb's copy has only in-frame clones and leaves some out. Of about 75,000 clones detected, roughly nine tenths appear once; the ten largest clones hold about 0.6%. Sample time point: week 5, during vaccination. A single vaccine dose contained 300 ug of mutant IDH1 20-mer peptide, and topical imiquimod was used with it. Germline loops: CDR1 LNHDA, CDR2 SQIVND (reference sequence). This CDR3 is 13 amino acids long. The V and J ends lost 5 bases and 3 bases, in that order; junction bases with no gene match: 3. This chain connects TRBV19 to TRBJ2-7, with 8 bases aligning to TRBD1. The sample consisted of PBMCs, taken from a glioma patient whose treatment included an IDH1 peptide vaccine. The receptor was isolated from a woman between 45 and 60 years old with glioma. Here the CDR3 DNA reads TGTGCCAGTAGTTCCGGACAGGGCTACGAGCAGTACTTC. Translation: CASSSGQGYEQYF. Filled out from reference TRBV19 and TRBJ2-7, the complete variable domain reads DGGITQSPKYLFRKEGQNVTLSCEQNLNHDAMYWYRQDPGQGLRLIYYSQIVNDFQKGDIAEGYSVSREKKESFPLTVTSAQKNPTAFYLCASSSGQGYEQYFGPGTRLTVT.